This T cell receptor beta chain was profiled in a study of radiotherapy plus CTLA-4 blockade in lung cancer. On the study more broadly: Disease control was achieved by over 25% of patients, and objective responses by around 17%.

A word on this clone: As yet, its antigen is unknown.

The CDR3 is made up of 13 amino acids. CDR1 and CDR2 from the germline V gene are LNHDA and SQIVND (reference sequence). Trimming cost V 8 bases and J 2 bases; bases outside gene matches: 0. TCRdb keeps only in-frame clones here, not all; method: immunoSEQ multiplex PCR. The sample has tens of thousands of clones, approximately 79% seen once. Study results and limitations: The best prediction of response reportedly came from early blood T cell clone dynamics, with interferon-beta. Blood TCR clones of tumor origin expanded after radiotherapy plus ipilimumab.

The V and J genes are TRBV19 and TRBJ1-1, with 12 bases lining up with TRBD1. Source: peripheral blood, taken from a patient treated with radiotherapy plus ipilimumab. The receptor was isolated from a human donor with non-small cell lung cancer who had a partial response to radiotherapy plus ipilimumab. CDR3 residues: CASGTGGNTEAFF. In DNA form, the CDR3 reads TGTGCCAGTGGGACAGGGGGCAACACTGAAGCTTTCTTT.